This T cell receptor beta chain is from a study of CD8 T cells in ankylosing spondylitis. General study points: Earlier work had already found some motif variants in reactive arthritis synovial fluid and blood.

CDR3 length: 15 amino acids. V lost 0 bases, J lost 8 bases, and 6 bases stayed unmatched. Germline loops: CDR1 SQVTM, CDR2 ANQGSEA. This clonotype was counted between two and nine times. The antigen remains unidentified. 5'-RACE, quantitative and with molecular barcodes, yielded the TCR beta libraries. TCRdb used MiXCR to reprocess the 5' RACE reads, holding one entry per CDR3 protein. The sample has approximately 220,000 distinct CDR3 sequences, about 26% seen once. Sequenced material: blood, either unsorted or a sorted T cell fraction (not recorded which). The rearrangement uses TRBV29-1 and TRBJ2-1; 11 nucleotides agree with TRBD2. This TCR came from a male donor with ankylosing spondylitis or in good health (not recorded which). CDR3 region: CSVEEALAGAHEQFF. The DNA of the CDR3 is TGCAGCGTTGAAGAAGCACTAGCGGGAGCGCATGAGCAGTTCTTC.